This TCR beta chain is from a study of blood T cell repertoires in COVID-19. Membership in each cohort depended on participant-reported clinical history. The assay was immunoSEQ multiplex PCR, and TCRdb's table has in-frame clones only and misses some. Of some 260,000 clones in the sample, 75% to 90% were seen once. CDR3 length: 11 amino acids. Source material: PBMCs or T cells enriched from blood (not recorded which). The J gene is TRBJ2-5, the V gene TRBV12-2; the table's D call TRBD2 went unverified against the DNA. TRBV12-2 is listed as a pseudogene. This receptor was taken from a woman aged 25-40 years with acute COVID-19. The CDR3 protein is CASRPSSSQYF. The CDR3 DNA reads TGTGCAAGTCGCCCTAGTTCGTCCCAGTACTTC.